This T cell receptor (beta chain) was sequenced for a study of control samples from healthy donors and cancer patients. In germline, CDR1 is SEHNR, CDR2 FQNEAQ (reference sequence). CDR3 size: 14 residues. V was trimmed by 1 base and J by 5 bases, leaving 11 bases between them. TCRdb's table, derived via immunoSEQ multiplex PCR, lists solely in-frame clones and lacks some. The sample holds 100,000 to 150,000 clones, about 87% seen once. This chain connects TRBV7-9 to TRBJ1-1; D is ambiguous. This receptor was identified in a man aged 60 to 75 in good health. The sequenced sample was blood. As DNA, the CDR3 is TGTGCCAGCAGCTTAGTTCGGGTGGGTACTGAAGCTTTCTTT. It is translated as CASSLVRVGTEAFF.